This TCR beta chain was identified during a study of blood T cell repertoires in COVID-19 (dated by TCRdb to about 2020). For context, the study as a whole: Samples covering the acute and convalescent phases of COVID-19 were provided by collaborators in the United States, Italy and Spain. The samples were drawn from the first 160 participants of the ongoing ImmuneRACE study and from 950 to 1,500 subjects provided by 6 global collaborators. The material from the prospective study consisted of cDNA or gDNA derived from T cells, B-cell-depleted T cells, or PBMCs. Nearly every sample came with metadata listing a de-identified subject ID, COVID-19 status, age in years and sex. Where available, HLA class I and class II types were obtained from metadata supplied by the sample provider rather than from assay-based typing. Subjects who had been exposed to COVID-19, were actively infected with it, or had recovered from it provided the deeply sampled blood TCRbeta repertoires that made up the dataset. The repertoires were released in a freely available public database meant as a resource for research on the immune response to SARS-CoV-2.

The germline V gene (reference sequence) yields SEHNR for CDR1 and FQNEAQ for CDR2. V sheds 4 bases and J sheds 2 bases, leaving 20 bases between their ends. The CDR3 contains 18 residues, cysteine and phenylalanine counted. Left in the record is the CDR3 DNA by itself, 54 bases read in frame from the first base. TCRbeta CDR3 regions were amplified from genomic DNA by means of the immunoSEQ Assay, a bias-controlled multiplex PCR. The published analysis was carried out like this. The number of nucleated cells in each sample was estimated from the amplification of reference gene primers within the assay. Sequence reads were collapsed and filtered to measure the absolute abundance of every unique TCRbeta CDR3 rearrangement. For each sample, productive Simpson clonality was calculated as the square root of Simpson's diversity index over productive rearrangements. The source is immuneACCESS, and TCRdb retained only in-frame sequences with V and J called. Part of the clones is not carried over; for the studies checked, unresolved V genes explain less than half of this, and the remainder is unexplained. V, J and clone size were drawn from that table, and D and trimming were deduced from the DNA. For this sample there are a few hundred thousand clones; around 90% appear just once. In total, the top ten clones hold more than 1% of the sample.

General findings and caveats noted by the study authors: The amount of clinical and demographic metadata varied by source and participant and was provided uncurated.

About this clone: Its recognized antigen is unknown. No base quality values were provided; no much bigger clone lies one nucleotide off.

Participants in the prospective study were aged 18 to 89 years, lived in about two dozen United States geographic areas, and enrolled through a virtual design. Cohort assignment in the prospective study relied on participant-reported clinical history from a screening survey and a study questionnaire. Mobile phlebotomists in the prospective study collected whole blood, serum and a nasopharyngeal or oropharyngeal swab from every participant. Additional blood draws and questionnaires over an approximately 2-month period could optionally be provided by prospective study participants. Blood samples from the prospective study were shipped frozen or at room temperature prior to DNA extraction.

The chain was built from TRBV7-9 and TRBJ2-2; TRBD2 is a possible D gene, resting on 6 matching bases. Sequenced input: PBMCs or T cells enriched from blood (not recorded which). This clonotype originated in a human donor in a cohort exposed to, infected with or recovered from COVID-19 (not recorded which). The donor label of this sample is uncertain. CDR3 sequence: CASSSKTAGAGNTGELFF. The nucleotide sequence reads TGTGCCAGCAGCTCCAAGACTGCTGGGGCGGGAAACACCGGGGAGCTGTTTTTT.